The 20 T cell receptor beta chains below all came from one sample that was sequenced in a study of vaccination and CD4 T cells after COVID-19. These receptors' antigens are unknown. The Oncomine TCR Beta short-read assay sequenced DNA from cultured CD4+ T cells. One entry per CDR3 protein results from TCRdb running MiXCR on the PCR reads. This sample has several thousand distinct CDR3 sequences, with 55% to 65% found just once. This sample's treatment: roughly 10-day PBMC culture with coronavirus spike peptide pools or control peptides (ViraFEST assay). Input material: CD4+ T cells from blood, cultured in vitro. These receptors all come from a human donor who had recovered from COVID-19.

V gene TRBV6-5 combines with J gene TRBJ1-2; D is uncertain. V gave up 2 bases and J gave up 6 bases, with 10 bases separating them. The germline CDR1 and CDR2 sequences are MNHEY and SVGAGI. This CDR3 contains 13 residues. The CDR3: CASSYVPRNGYTF. The CDR3, as DNA: TGTGCCAGCAGTTACGTCCCAAGAAATGGCTACACCTTC.

This clonotype was detected only a few times. The chain employs TRBV6-1 and TRBJ1-1; possible D gene TRBD1, 5 bases. The germline V gene has CDR1 MNHNS and CDR2 SASEGT. The CDR3 runs to 14 residues. V dropped 4 bases and J dropped 3 bases, with 12 bases sitting between them. The CDR3 DNA follows: TGTGCCAGCAGTGTCAGGGTGAGGGACACTGAAGCTTTCTTT. This codes for CASSVRVRDTEAFF.

The rearrangement uses TRBV20-1 and TRBJ2-2, with 12 bases that match TRBD2. J lost 5 bases, V lost 2 bases, and 3 bases had no gene match. The CDR3 covers 15 residues. Germline V gene data show CDR1 as DFQATT and CDR2 as SNEGSKA (reference sequence). CDR3 nucleotide sequence: TGCAGTGCTAGAACGACTAGCGGGAGAACCGGGGAGCTGTTTTTT. Translation gives CSARTTSGRTGELFF.

The rearrangement uses TRBV24-1 and TRBJ2-1; D possibly matches TRBD1 or TRBD2 (6 bases each). The CDR3 is 14 amino acids. Germline loops: CDR1 KGHDR, CDR2 SFDVKD. V dropped 6 bases and J dropped 4 bases, with 12 bases sitting between them. CDR3 region: CATSRGASYNEQFF. In nucleotides, the CDR3 is TGTGCCACCAGTAGGGGGGCGTCTTACAATGAGCAGTTCTTC.

The V and J genes are TRBV6-5 and TRBJ1-1; D is ambiguous. Trimming took 2 bases from V and 2 from J, leaving 15 bases between them. CDR3 length equals 16 residues. The V gene's germline CDR1 is MNHEY and CDR2 SVGAGI. The CDR3 coding sequence is TGTGCCAGCAGTTACGGCTCAGTCGGAGGTAACACTGAAGCTTTCTTT. Its protein is CASSYGSVGGNTEAFF.

V is TRBV6-5 and J is TRBJ2-7; TRBD2 agrees at 11 bases. CDR1 is MNHEY and CDR2 is SVGAGI in the germline V gene. V shed 2 bases, J shed 1 base, and the junction held 7 bases outside the gene matches. CDR3 length equals 17 residues. The CDR3 DNA reads as TGTGCCAGCAGTTACACCGCGATAGCGGGGGGGTCCTACGAGCAGTACTTC. It yields the protein CASSYTAIAGGSYEQYF.

V is TRBV20-1 and J is TRBJ2-5; D is possibly TRBD2 (7 bases). CDR1 DFQATT and CDR2 SNEGSKA come from the germline V gene (reference sequence). CDR3 length: 14 amino acids. The V end was cut by 5 bases, the J end by 4 bases, with 17 bases between. CDR3 DNA sequence: TGCAGTGCTCCTAGAGGGGGGGTCGGAGAGACCCAGTACTTC. It translates to CSAPRGGVGETQYF.

V usage is TRBV5-1 and J usage is TRBJ1-2; D not certain. The CDR3 is 12 residues long. CDR1 and CDR2 (germline): SGHRS, YFSETQ. V shed 3 bases and J shed 4 bases, with 7 bases lying between them. CDR3 region: CASSWVGYGYTF. In DNA form, the CDR3 reads TGCGCCAGCAGCTGGGTGGGCTATGGCTACACCTTC.

The chain joins TRBV11-2 to TRBJ2-1; 10 positions match TRBD2. Germline V gene data show CDR1 as SGHAT and CDR2 as FQNNGV. V lost 5 bases and J lost 7; bases outside the gene matches: 5. This CDR3 contains 14 residues. CDR3 in amino acids: CASSPTSGLNEQFF. CDR3 sequence (DNA): TGTGCCAGCAGCCCGACTAGCGGGTTAAATGAGCAGTTCTTC.

The V and J genes are TRBV6-1 and TRBJ2-2; D not certain. Germline CDR1 MNHNS, CDR2 SASEGT. V gave up 5 bases and J gave up 1 base, with 2 bases separating them. The CDR3 contains 12 residues. This chain's CDR3 is CASSKNTGELFF. Here the CDR3 DNA reads TGTGCCAGCAGTAAGAACACCGGGGAGCTGTTTTTT.

V is TRBV7-8 and J is TRBJ1-5; D gene ambiguous. From germline, CDR1 is SGHVS and CDR2 FQNEAQ. Trimming left V 1 base short and J 0 bases short, with 7 bases between. The CDR3 consists of 15 residues. CDR3: CASSLDGYSNQPQHF. The CDR3 region has the DNA TGTGCCAGCAGCTTAGACGGATATAGCAATCAGCCCCAGCATTTT. The whole variable domain, filled in from reference TRBV7-8 and TRBJ1-5, reads GAGVSQSPRYKVAKRGQDVALRCDPISGHVSLFWYQQALGQGPEFLTYFQNEAQLDKSGLPSDRFFAERPEGSVSTLKIQRTQQEDSAVYLCASSLDGYSNQPQHFGDGTRLSIL.

This clonotype has a handful of counts. The V gene is TRBV6-1, the J gene TRBJ2-5; the D gene is possibly TRBD1 (6 bases). From germline, CDR1 is MNHNS and CDR2 SASEGT. CDR3 length equals 12 residues. The V and J ends lost 5 bases and 7 bases respectively, with 11 bases between them. The CDR3 DNA is TGTGCCAGCAGTATGACAGGACTGACCCAGTACTTC. This sequence encodes CASSMTGLTQYF.

The chain is built from TRBV6-1 and TRBJ1-5; D is ambiguous. This CDR3 contains 16 residues. The germline CDR1 and CDR2 sequences are MNHNS and SASEGT. V lost 2 bases, J lost 9 bases, and 20 bases lay in between. This CDR3 reads CASSEPLRHPGRPQHF. The CDR3 DNA follows: TGTGCCAGCAGTGAACCCCTCCGGCACCCCGGGCGGCCCCAGCATTTT.

This chain connects TRBV15 to TRBJ2-2, with a weak D call TRBD2 (6 bases). The V gene's germline CDR1 is LNHNV and CDR2 YYDKDF (reference sequence). V shed 0 bases and J shed 4 bases, with 15 bases lying between them. This CDR3 comprises 17 residues. The CDR3: CATSRDRILGGTGELFF. DNA for the CDR3: TGTGCCACCAGCAGAGATCGGATCCTCGGGGGCACCGGGGAGCTGTTTTTT.

J is TRBJ2-1 and V is TRBV11-3, with a tentative D call TRBD2 (5 bases). Germline V gene sequence: CDR1 SGHNT, CDR2 YENEEA. The CDR3 sequence is 16 residues long. V lost 2 bases and J 3 bases, leaving 14 bases between the germline ends. CDR3 residues: CASSLLGGRHYNEQFF. CDR3 bases: TGTGCCAGCAGCTTACTGGGCGGGCGCCACTACAATGAGCAGTTCTTC.

This chain connects TRBV20-1 to TRBJ2-7; D is possibly TRBD1 (5 bases). V lost 5 bases and J lost 5, with 13 bases in between. CDR3 length: 12 residues. CDR1 and CDR2 (germline): DFQATT, SNEGSKA (reference sequence). CDR3 DNA: TGCAGTGCTTTGACGCAGGGTAACGAGCAGTACTTC. It specifies CSALTQGNEQYF.

This clonotype was picked up a small number of times. This sequence joins TRBV7-2 and TRBJ1-1; weak D call: TRBD1 (5 bases). V was pared by 5 bases and J by 1 base, with 14 bases between. The CDR3 is made up of 15 amino acids. Germline V gives CDR1 SGHTA, CDR2 FQGNSA. The CDR3 nucleotides read TGTGCCAGCAGCCGGACTCAGGGTGGGAACACTGAAGCTTTCTTT. The encoded protein is CASSRTQGGNTEAFF.

In regard to this clonotype: The junction shows a germline mismatch at one end, possibly a read error. The rearrangement uses TRBV7-2 and TRBJ1-1; possibly TRBD1 for D (5 bases). Germline-derived CDR1 and CDR2 are SGHTA and FQGNSA. The length of the CDR3 is 14 residues. The CDR3 sequence: CASSLGTANTEAFF. Here the CDR3 DNA reads TGCGCCAGCAGCCTGGGGACGGCGAACACTGAAGCTTTCTTT.

This clonotype was seen a few times. The chain recombines TRBV7-9 with TRBJ2-3, with a weak D call TRBD2 (6 bases). V was pared by 1 base and J by 1 base, with 12 bases between. The CDR3 sequence is 16 residues long. The germline V gene has CDR1 SEHNR and CDR2 FQNEAQ (reference sequence). This CDR3 is CASSLGASVGTDTQYF. CDR3 DNA sequence: TGTGCCAGCAGCTTAGGAGCTAGCGTAGGCACAGATACGCAGTATTTT.

The gene calls are TRBV5-1 and TRBJ2-7; unclear D gene. The CDR3 is made up of 14 amino acids. CDR1 is SGHRS, CDR2 YFSETQ, per germline. V lost 3 bases, J lost 0 bases, and 10 bases lay in between. DNA for the CDR3: TGCGCCAGCAGCTCCACTTCGAGCTCCTACGAGCAGTACTTC. Its protein is CASSSTSSSYEQYF.